The 11 T cell receptor beta chains below all came from one sample that was sequenced in a study of cytomegalovirus exposure and HLA in healthy donors. Use of 60 Vbeta and 13 Jbeta primers characterized the PCR. Method: immunoSEQ multiplex PCR; TCRdb's copy keeps in-frame clones and lacks some. This sample has about 170,000 clones, with around 81% found just once. Sequencing input: PBMCs. Every receptor here comes from a woman in her thirties in good health and CMV-seropositive.

This chain joins TRBV19 and TRBJ2-5, with D tentatively TRBD2 (6 bases). Judging by the DNA end, TRBJ2-7 fits better; the J call may be wrong. Germline V gene data show CDR1 as LNHDA and CDR2 as SQIVND (reference sequence). This CDR3 is built from 13 residues. The CDR3 here is CASTARSGDEQYF. The DNA of the CDR3 is TGTGCCAGTACCGCCCGATCGGGGGACGAGCAGTACTTC.

The genes are TRBV5-1 and TRBJ2-7, with 10 bases lining up with TRBD1. The CDR3 has 16 amino acids. In germline, CDR1 is SGHRS, CDR2 YFSETQ. The V and J ends lost 3 bases and 5 bases, in that order; junction bases with no gene match: 11. Here the CDR3 reads CASSSRDRGDLNEQYF. CDR3 DNA sequence: TGCGCCAGCAGCTCGCGGGACAGGGGCGATTTGAACGAGCAGTACTTC.

V usage is TRBV9 and J usage is TRBJ2-6; tentative D call: TRBD2 (5 bases). The ends were cut back, 3 bases at V and 0 bases at J, with 10 bases in the middle. Looked up from germline, CDR1 is SGDLS and CDR2 is YYNGEE. CDR3 length: 16 residues. Here the CDR3 DNA reads TGTGCCAGCAGCGGAGGGATCTTCTCTGGGGCCAACGTCCTGACTTTC. Protein: CASSGGIFSGANVLTF.

The V and J genes are TRBV5-4 and TRBJ2-1, with 10 positions matching TRBD2. The CDR3 runs to 18 residues. CDR1 and CDR2 (germline): SGHNT, YYREEE (reference sequence). V was clipped by 0 bases and J by 3 bases; unmatched bases: 9. CDR3 nucleotide sequence: TGTGCCAGCAGCTTGGATGCTAGCGGGGGACCTGACTACAATGAGCAGTTCTTC. This sequence encodes CASSLDASGGPDYNEQFF.

V gene TRBV7-2 combines with J gene TRBJ1-3; 7 bases agree with TRBD1. This CDR3 has 15 amino acids. CDR1 and CDR2 (germline): SGHTA, FQGNSA. V gave up 1 base and J gave up 3 bases; unmatched junction bases: 3. DNA of the CDR3: TGTGCCAGCAGCTTAGGGCCAGGGGGTGGAAACACCATATATTTT. This encodes CASSLGPGGGNTIYF. Filled out from reference TRBV7-2 and TRBJ1-3, the complete variable domain reads GAGVSQSPSNKVTEKGKDVELRCDPISGHTALYWYRQSLGQGLEFLIYFQGNSAPDKSGLPSDRFSAERTGGSVSTLTIQRTQQEDSAVYLCASSLGPGGGNTIYFGEGSWLTVV.

V usage is TRBV5-1 and J usage is TRBJ2-7; 9 bases fit TRBD2. This CDR3 spans 17 amino acids. Germline values: CDR1 SGHRS, CDR2 YFSETQ. Losses at the gene ends were 3 bases for V and 0 bases for J; bases not matched to a gene: 10. The CDR3 loop is CASSSQPLAGYSYEQYF. The CDR3 nucleotides are TGCGCCAGCAGCTCCCAACCTCTAGCGGGGTACTCCTACGAGCAGTACTTC.

The chain carries TRBV11-3 and TRBJ2-5; D gene ambiguous. Trimming left V 5 bases short and J 3 bases short, with 13 bases between. Germline V CDR1 and CDR2: SGHNT, YENEEA. The CDR3 is 14 amino acids. The CDR3 region is CASSPGLAEETQYF. Here the CDR3 DNA reads TGTGCCAGCAGCCCCGGATTAGCTGAAGAGACCCAGTACTTC. Complete variable domain (other parts from reference TRBV11-3 and TRBJ2-5): EAGVVQSPRYKIIEKKQPVAFWCNPISGHNTLYWYLQNLGQGPELLIRYENEEAVDDSQLPKDRFSAERLKGVDSTLKIQPAELGDSAVYLCASSPGLAEETQYFGPGTRLLVL.

With respect to this clone: A junction boundary mismatches the germline segment, possibly from a read error. The V and J genes are TRBV7-9 and TRBJ1-2; TRBD1 might be the D (5 bases). Germline lookup yields CDR1 SEHNR and CDR2 FQNEAQ (reference sequence). This CDR3 region has 14 residues. This CDR3 is CSSSLAAGQYGYTF. The CDR3 nucleotides are TGTTCCAGCAGCTTAGCGGCAGGGCAGTATGGCTACACCTTC.

The rearrangement uses TRBV29-1 and TRBJ2-2; TRBD2 matches 12 bases. Germline V lookup: CDR1 SQVTM, CDR2 ANQGSEA. This CDR3 region has 16 residues. Trimming at V came to 5 bases and at J to 4 bases, leaving 8 bases not matched to a gene. DNA for the CDR3: TGCAGCGTTTCCGGACTAGCGGGATGGGGCACCGGGGAGCTGTTTTTT. Protein sequence: CSVSGLAGWGTGELFF.

J is TRBJ2-5 and V is TRBV28; 8 positions agree with TRBD2. With V trimmed by 7 bases and J by 3 bases, 4 bases remained unmatched. Germline V lookup: CDR1 MDHEN, CDR2 SYDVKM. The CDR3 is made up of 13 amino acids. This CDR3 is CASTKAGEETQYF. The DNA for the CDR3 is TGTGCCAGCACTAAAGCGGGGGAAGAGACCCAGTACTTC. Using reference TRBV28 and TRBJ2-5 for the parts outside the CDR3, the full variable domain is DVKVTQSSRYLVKRTGEKVFLECVQDMDHENMFWYRQDPGLGLRLIYFSYDVKMKEKGDIPEGYSVSREKKERFSLILESASTNQTSMYLCASTKAGEETQYFGPGTRLLVL.

The rearrangement links TRBV7-9 to TRBJ2-7; 12 bases line up with TRBD1. V shed 4 bases and J 0 bases; nucleotides not matched to a gene: 10. The CDR3 contains 18 residues. Germline CDR1 SEHNR, CDR2 FQNEAQ (reference sequence). The CDR3 here is CASSSPPGQGAVSYEQYF. CDR3 bases: TGTGCCAGCAGCTCCCCCCCGGGACAGGGGGCGGTCTCCTACGAGCAGTACTTC.